This is a list of T cell receptor beta chains from one sample in a study of tumor-infiltrating lymphocytes in oesophageal squamous cell carcinoma. TCRdb re-called the PCR reads with MiXCR, one entry per CDR3 protein. Here the sample spans roughly 21,000 distinct CDR3 sequences, less than 45% being singletons. Sample: esophageal tumor tissue. These receptors came from a male donor with esophageal squamous cell carcinoma. The CDR3 runs from the conserved cysteine through the conserved F or W. Each record gives: clone size, J gene, D gene, V gene, CDR3 protein, CDR3 DNA. D genes are given only for firm matches. Size is stated for part of the rows, as once, few or many counts, or as a class when the clone is expanded.

size: few
J: TRBJ1-4
D: TRBD1
V: TRBV7-2
CDR3: CASSPRDRGRVGEKLFF
DNA: TGTGCCAGCAGCCCCCGGGACAGGGGGCGAGTCGGGGAAAAACTGTTTTTT

size: many
J: TRBJ2-5
D: -
V: TRBV27
CDR3: CASRPGTPDLETQYF
DNA: TGTGCCAGCAGACCCGGGACACCCGACCTGGAGACCCAGTACTTC

size: many
J: TRBJ2-4
D: -
V: TRBV5-1
CDR3: CASSLDGGWGNIQYF
DNA: TGCGCCAGCAGCTTGGACGGGGGCTGGGGAAACATTCAGTACTTC

size: -
J: TRBJ2-7
D: TRBD2
V: TRBV6-1
CDR3: CASSTPSGRSYNEQYF
DNA: TGTGCCAGCAGCACTCCTAGCGGAAGATCCTACAATGAGCAGTACTTC

size: -
J: TRBJ2-3
D: -
V: TRBV11-3
CDR3: CASSRQGASTDTQYF
DNA: TGTGCCAGCAGCCGCCAGGGTGCTAGCACAGATACGCAGTATTTT

size: medium-sized
J: TRBJ2-5
D: TRBD2
V: TRBV7-9
CDR3: CASSLTGTRETQYF
DNA: TGTGCCAGCAGCCTTACAGGGACTAGAGAGACCCAGTACTTC

size: many
J: TRBJ2-1
D: -
V: TRBV4-2
CDR3: CASSQDSGHANEQFF
DNA: TGTGCCAGCAGCCAAGACTCGGGGCACGCCAATGAGCAGTTCTTC

size: many
J: TRBJ1-2
D: TRBD1
V: TRBV11-2
CDR3: CASSPIAGTGARGYTF
DNA: TGTGCCAGCAGCCCCATCGCTGGGACAGGGGCGAGGGGCTACACCTTC

size: many
J: TRBJ2-7
D: TRBD2
V: TRBV27
CDR3: CASSLSPLAGESYEQYF
DNA: TGTGCCAGCAGTTTATCGCCTCTAGCGGGAGAGTCCTACGAGCAGTACTTC

size: many
J: TRBJ2-7
D: -
V: TRBV28
CDR3: CATLSPGSGYEQYF
DNA: TGTGCCACCCTCTCTCCAGGGTCCGGCTACGAGCAGTACTTC